This entry concerns a single T cell receptor beta chain. Its antigen remains unknown. These data originate in a study of response to subunit inactivated influenza vaccine. Trimming removed 5 bases from V and 2 bases from J, with 9 bases in between. Germline V CDR1 and CDR2: MNHEY, SVGEGT. The CDR3 sequence is 13 residues long. Study outcomes and limitations: Researchers suggested that each seasonal influenza vaccination recruits few new T cells.

TCRdb reanalysed the RT-PCR reads using MiXCR and keeps one entry per CDR3 protein. The sample has approximately 730,000 distinct CDR3 sequences, over 11% seen once. Sequenced here: PBMCs from blood, sampled less than 15 days before vaccination. The chain uses TRBV6-2 or TRBV6-3 and TRBJ1-1; D is unresolved. The TCR originated in a man aged 45-60 years who received an inactivated influenza vaccine. The CDR3 DNA sequence: TGTGCCAGCAGTACCCTGCTCAACACTGAAGCTTTCTTT. It is translated as CASSTLLNTEAFF.